This T cell receptor (beta chain) was observed in a study of blood T cell repertoires in COVID-19. Study-level background: COVID-19 samples collected from the United States, Italy and Spain covered acute and convalescent phases.

This CDR3 spans 14 amino acids. Germline CDR1 and CDR2: SGHRS and YFSETQ. The V end was cut by 4 bases, the J end by 7 bases, with 17 bases between. Original processing notes: Amplified reference gene primers provided the basis for estimating nucleated cell counts. The protocol was immunoSEQ multiplex PCR, while the TCRdb copy is restricted to in-frame clones and leaves out a portion. V, J and clone size are those of that table, while D and trimming were read from the DNA. The sample gives about 380,000 clones, over 65% of which show up once; about 1.2% is in the top ten. The receptor was derived from a human donor with acute or convalescent COVID-19. The donor label of this sample is uncertain. The sequencing sample was made of peripheral blood. The chain employs TRBV5-1 and TRBJ1-1; maybe TRBD1 (6 bases). In DNA, the CDR3 is TGCGCCAGCAGCCCAGGACAGCCCAACCTTGAAGCTTTCTTT. Protein: CASSPGQPNLEAFF. The full variable domain, completed using reference TRBV5-1 and TRBJ1-1, is KAGVTQTPRYLIKTRGQQVTLSCSPISGHRSVSWYQQTPGQGLQFLFEYFSETQRNKGNFPGRFSGRQFSNSRSEMNVSTLELGDSALYLCASSPGQPNLEAFFGQGTRLTVV.